A single sample is the source of the 28 T cell receptor beta chains below, sequenced in a study of T cell changes during pregnancy in multiple sclerosis. Some clones are missing from TCRdb's copy, which holds only in-frame ones; the method was immunoSEQ multiplex PCR. The sample shows over 45,000 clones, around 90% of them seen only once. Sequences were derived from CD4+ T cells from peripheral blood mononuclear cells, sampled in the second trimester of pregnancy. These receptors were collected from a female donor with multiple sclerosis, enrolled in a pregnancy study.

The chain links TRBV7-9 to TRBJ1-2; TRBD1 aligns across 8 bases. V shed 0 bases and J 4 bases; nucleotides not matched to a gene: 4. The CDR3 is 15 amino acids. Germline loops: CDR1 SEHNR, CDR2 FQNEAQ (reference sequence). CDR3 protein: CASSLAAGGPYGYTF. The CDR3, as DNA: TGTGCCAGCAGCTTAGCGGCAGGGGGCCCCTATGGCTACACCTTC.

The genes are TRBV6-1 and TRBJ1-2, with TRBD1 as a possible D gene (6 bases). The CDR3 has 13 amino acids. Per germline, CDR1 MNHNS and CDR2 SASEGT. Deletions cut 1 base from V and 7 bases from J, with 10 bases between. Written as DNA, the CDR3 is TGTGCCAGCAGTGAAGAAACAGGGACTGGCTACACCTTC. Translating it yields CASSEETGTGYTF.

The chain employs TRBV2 and TRBJ2-7; 7 bases are a match to TRBD1. The CDR3 contains 16 residues. Per germline, CDR1 SNHLY and CDR2 FYNNEI. Trimming took 5 bases from V and 3 from J; bases not matched to a gene: 13. DNA for the CDR3: TGTGCCAGCAGTTTAACACGACAGGGACGGCTCTACGAGCAGTACTTC. It translates to CASSLTRQGRLYEQYF.

The chain carries TRBV2 and TRBJ2-1; TRBD2 matches 7 bases. In germline, CDR1 is SNHLY, CDR2 FYNNEI. V was clipped by 8 bases and J by 6 bases; unmatched bases: 10. CDR3 length: 14 residues. The CDR3 bases are TGTGCCAGCGGCCCACTAGCGCTGGTCAATGAGCAGTTCTTC. Translating it yields CASGPLALVNEQFF.

With respect to this clone: The junction shows a germline mismatch at one end, possibly a read error. This chain uses TRBV9 with TRBJ2-2; 7 bases match TRBD1. Germline-derived CDR1 and CDR2 are SGDLS and YYNGEE. This CDR3 region has 13 residues. The CDR3 DNA follows: TGTGCCAGCAGGACAGGGAACGCCGGGGAGCTGTTTTTT. It specifies CASRTGNAGELFF.

V gene TRBV7-3 combines with J gene TRBJ2-1; the D gene is possibly TRBD1 (7 bases). Trimming stripped 2 bases from V and 9 bases from J, with 14 bases between. The CDR3 runs 14 residues. CDR1 is SGHTA and CDR2 is FQGTGA in the germline V gene. The CDR3 region has the DNA TGTGCCAGCAGCTTACTACTCCAGGGGGGTGAGCAGTTCTTC. Amino acids: CASSLLLQGGEQFF.

The chain carries TRBV6-4 and TRBJ2-3; 7 bases are a match to TRBD1. CDR1 is MRHNA, CDR2 SNTAGT, per germline. Trimming removed 6 bases from V and 6 bases from J; junction bases left unmatched: 12. The CDR3 covers 15 residues. The CDR3 here is CASSPGQALWDTQYF. The CDR3 nucleotides read TGTGCCAGCAGCCCCGGACAGGCGTTGTGGGATACGCAGTATTTT.

This clone was observed a single time. The V call is TRBV9, the J call TRBJ2-7; TRBD1 might be the D (6 bases). Per germline, CDR1 SGDLS and CDR2 YYNGEE. The CDR3 has 14 amino acids. Trimming left V 3 bases short and J 1 base short, with 11 bases between. This CDR3 is CASSEGGQSYEQYF. In DNA form, the CDR3 reads TGTGCCAGCAGCGAGGGCGGACAGTCCTACGAGCAGTACTTC. Supplemented by reference TRBV9 and TRBJ2-7, the full variable domain reads DSGVTQTPKHLITATGQRVTLRCSPRSGDLSVYWYQQSLDQGLQFLIQYYNGEERAKGNILERFSAQQFPDLHSELNLSSLELGDSALYFCASSEGGQSYEQYFGPGTRLTVT.

V gene TRBV7-2 combines with J gene TRBJ1-1, with 8 bases fitting TRBD1. This CDR3 has 15 residues. The germline CDR1 and CDR2 sequences are SGHTA and FQGNSA. J gave up 4 bases and V 5 bases, and 9 bases lay outside the gene matches. The CDR3 protein is CASSQTGGWGTEAFF. The CDR3 coding sequence is TGTGCCAGCAGCCAAACAGGGGGTTGGGGCACTGAAGCTTTCTTT.

V is TRBV30 and J is TRBJ2-6; D remains unclear. V lost 7 bases and J 1 base, leaving 5 bases between the germline ends. CDR1 is GTSNPN and CDR2 is SVGIG in the germline V gene (reference sequence). This CDR3 region has 12 residues. The CDR3 protein is CAFSSGANVLTF. The CDR3, as DNA: TGTGCCTTCTCGTCTGGGGCCAACGTCCTGACTTTC.

V and J are TRBV30 and TRBJ1-5; the match to TRBD1 covers 8 bases. Germline V lookup: CDR1 GTSNPN, CDR2 SVGIG (reference sequence). The CDR3 contains 13 residues. V lost 3 bases to trimming and J lost 8 bases; unmatched junction nucleotides: 6. CDR3 sequence (DNA): TGTGCCTGGAGCGCGGACAGGGTGGAGCCCCAGCATTTT. Translation gives CAWSADRVEPQHF. Full variable domain (outside the CDR3, taken from reference TRBV30 and TRBJ1-5): SQTIHQWPATLVQPVGSPLSLECTVEGTSNPNLYWYRQAAGRGLQLLFYSVGIGQISSEVPQNLSASRPQDRQFILSSKKLLLSDSGFYLCAWSADRVEPQHFGDGTRLSIL.

The chain joins TRBV30 to TRBJ2-1, with D possibly TRBD1 on 7 matching bases. Germline loops: CDR1 GTSNPN, CDR2 SVGIG (reference sequence). V lost 0 bases to trimming and J lost 9 bases, with 12 bases between them. This CDR3 contains 13 residues. In DNA form, the CDR3 reads TGTGCCTGGAGTGTATCAGGGGGGATTGAGCAGTTCTTC. Its protein product is CAWSVSGGIEQFF.

This chain uses TRBV2 with TRBJ1-2; D unclear. Germline values: CDR1 SNHLY, CDR2 FYNNEI. This CDR3 has 14 amino acids. Deletions cut 0 bases from V and 1 base from J, with 6 bases between. CDR3 in DNA: TGTGCCAGCAGTGAAGCGGAGCATAACTATGGCTACACCTTC. Translation gives CASSEAEHNYGYTF. The variable domain in full, completed from reference TRBV2 and TRBJ1-2, reads EPEVTQTPSHQVTQMGQEVILRCVPISNHLYFYWYRQILGQKVEFLVSFYNNEISEKSEIFDDQFSVERPDGSNFTLKIRSTKLEDSAMYFCASSEAEHNYGYTFGSGTRLTVV.

V and J are TRBV19 and TRBJ1-2; D remains unclear. The CDR3 has 13 amino acids. V shed 9 bases and J shed 4 bases, with 15 bases lying between them. CDR1 is LNHDA and CDR2 is SQIVND in the germline V gene (reference sequence). CDR3 in DNA: TGTGCCAGCCCGTACTTTTCTGTCTATGGCTACACCTTC. This encodes CASPYFSVYGYTF.

The chain recombines TRBV5-5 with TRBJ1-1; D is ambiguous. CDR3 length: 14 amino acids. Germline CDR1 is SGHKS and CDR2 is YYEKEE (reference sequence). V lost 5 bases and J lost 0, with 11 bases in between. In nucleotides, the CDR3 is TGTGCCAGCAGGTCAGGTCTTATGAACACTGAAGCTTTCTTT. Amino acids: CASRSGLMNTEAFF.

The gene calls are TRBV19 and TRBJ1-1; D possibly corresponds to TRBD1 (6 bases). In germline, CDR1 is LNHDA, CDR2 SQIVND (reference sequence). There are 15 residues in the CDR3. The V gene lost 0 bases and the J gene lost 4 bases, with 12 bases spanning the gap. In nucleotides, the CDR3 is TGTGCCAGTAGTATAGACCTGGACAGCTCCACTGAAGCTTTCTTT. Encoded protein: CASSIDLDSSTEAFF.

As concerns this clone: At one boundary the junction diverges from the germline segment, which might be a read error. The chain employs TRBV5-3 and TRBJ2-7, with D possibly matching TRBD2 (5 bases). TRBV5-3 is an ORF; its function is uncertain. The CDR3 covers 10 residues. The CDR3 DNA sequence: TGTGCCAGAAGCTTGAATTCGAGGGTCTTC. It is translated as CARSLNSRVF.

J is TRBJ1-1 and V is TRBV19, with 7 nucleotides matching TRBD1. Looked up from germline, CDR1 is LNHDA and CDR2 is SQIVND (reference sequence). The junction had 11 bases not matched to a gene; V was cut back by 3 bases and J by 1 base. The CDR3 length is 17 residues. The CDR3 sequence: CASSIGWGEGANTEAFF. CDR3 sequence (DNA): TGTGCCAGTAGTATTGGGTGGGGAGAGGGGGCGAACACTGAAGCTTTCTTT.

This chain joins TRBV29-1 and TRBJ2-3; no clear D gene. From germline, CDR1 is SQVTM and CDR2 ANQGSEA. V lost 5 bases to trimming and J lost 2 bases, with 2 bases between them. The CDR3 runs to 10 residues. The CDR3 coding sequence is TGCAGCGTTTACACAGATACGCAGTATTTT. It translates to CSVYTDTQYF.

The rearrangement joins TRBV25-1 to TRBJ1-3; tentative D call: TRBD1 (6 bases). Looked up from germline, CDR1 is MGHDK and CDR2 is SYGVNS. The CDR3 runs 15 residues. Deletions cut 1 base from V and 4 bases from J, with 11 bases between. The CDR3 coding sequence is TGTGCCAGCAGTGAATCGGGGGGCTTCGGAAACACCATATATTTT. Its translation is CASSESGGFGNTIYF.

The chain links TRBV7-9 to TRBJ2-1; D possibly corresponds to TRBD2 (5 bases). Germline V gene lookup returns CDR1 SEHNR and CDR2 FQNEAQ (reference sequence). This CDR3 comprises 17 residues. Trimming removed 3 bases at V and 3 bases at J, with 18 bases between. The CDR3 sequence: CASSFSPFGRVYNEQFF. The CDR3 DNA sequence: TGTGCCAGCAGCTTTTCCCCGTTTGGGCGGGTCTACAATGAGCAGTTCTTC.

The chain combines TRBV7-2 with TRBJ2-7; TRBD2 matches 8 bases. The V and J ends lost 1 base and 2 bases, in that order; junction bases with no gene match: 4. The germline CDR1 and CDR2 sequences are SGHTA and FQGNSA. This CDR3 region has 15 residues. CDR3 loop: CASSLGTSGTYEQYF. CDR3 bases: TGTGCCAGCAGCTTAGGTACTAGCGGAACCTACGAGCAGTACTTC.

The chain is built from TRBV18 and TRBJ1-1; D call uncertain. CDR3 length equals 13 residues. Per germline, CDR1 KGHSH and CDR2 LQKENI. Between the trimmed V and J ends, which lost 3 bases and 0 bases, there was a span of 5 bases. The CDR3, as DNA: TGTGCCAGCTCACCCCCCGTGAACACTGAAGCTTTCTTT. Its translation: CASSPPVNTEAFF.

This chain links TRBV5-4 with TRBJ2-7, with 12 nucleotides matching TRBD2. V shed 4 bases and J 4 bases; nucleotides not matched to a gene: 9. The germline gives CDR1 SGHNT, CDR2 YYREEE (reference sequence). CDR3 length: 16 amino acids. The CDR3 reads CASSAASGRAQYEQYF. CDR3 nucleotide sequence: TGTGCCAGCAGCGCGGCTAGCGGGAGGGCCCAGTACGAGCAGTACTTC.

This chain connects TRBV7-9 to TRBJ1-2; 7 nucleotides line up with TRBD1. The germline gives CDR1 SEHNR, CDR2 FQNEAQ (reference sequence). CDR3 size: 13 residues. V shed 2 bases and J 12 bases; nucleotides not matched to a gene: 9. The CDR3 reads CASSLLGTASDTF. The DNA of the CDR3 is TGTGCCAGCAGCTTACTCGGGACAGCGAGTGACACCTTC.

This clone was seen a single time. V is TRBV28 and J is TRBJ1-2; D call uncertain. V lost 8 bases, J lost 3 bases, and 13 bases lay in between. The CDR3 is 13 amino acids. The germline gives CDR1 MDHEN, CDR2 SYDVKM. The CDR3 DNA sequence: TGTGCCAGCGAGACGGGGTCCCACTATGGCTACACCTTC. The encoded protein is CASETGSHYGYTF.

In its sample, this clone was seen once. The V call is TRBV6-6, the J call TRBJ2-5, with 7 positions matching TRBD2. The length of the CDR3 is 16 residues. The V gene end was trimmed by 2 bases and the J gene end by 1 base; junction bases not matched to a gene: 7. Germline assignment: CDR1 MNHNY and CDR2 SVGAGI (reference sequence). The chain's CDR3 is CASSYTASGLQETQYF. DNA of the CDR3: TGTGCCAGCAGTTACACCGCTAGCGGACTCCAAGAGACCCAGTACTTC.

The gene calls are TRBV9 and TRBJ2-7; 9 bases agree with TRBD2. With 4 bases clipped from V and 4 bases from J, the junction kept 9 bases outside the gene matches. The CDR3 sequence is 15 residues long. Germline V gene lookup returns CDR1 SGDLS and CDR2 YYNGEE. DNA of the CDR3: TGTGCCAGCAGCAGAACCGGGACTAGCCTTTACGAGCAGTACTTC. Residues: CASSRTGTSLYEQYF.